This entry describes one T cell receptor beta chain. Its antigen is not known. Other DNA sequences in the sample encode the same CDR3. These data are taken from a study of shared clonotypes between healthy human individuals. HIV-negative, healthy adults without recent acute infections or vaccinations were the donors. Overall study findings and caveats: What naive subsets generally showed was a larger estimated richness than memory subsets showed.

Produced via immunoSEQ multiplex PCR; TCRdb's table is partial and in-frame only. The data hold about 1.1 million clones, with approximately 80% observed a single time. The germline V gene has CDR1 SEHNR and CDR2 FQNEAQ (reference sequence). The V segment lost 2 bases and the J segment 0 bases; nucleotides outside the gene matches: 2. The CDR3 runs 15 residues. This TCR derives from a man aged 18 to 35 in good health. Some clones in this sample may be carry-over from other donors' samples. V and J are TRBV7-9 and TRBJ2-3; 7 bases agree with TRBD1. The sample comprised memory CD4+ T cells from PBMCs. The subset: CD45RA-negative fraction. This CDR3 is CASSLTGASTDTQYF. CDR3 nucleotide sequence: TGTGCCAGCAGCTTAACAGGGGCTAGCACAGATACGCAGTATTTT. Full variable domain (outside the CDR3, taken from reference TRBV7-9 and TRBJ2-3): DTGVSQNPRHKITKRGQNVTFRCDPISEHNRLYWYRQTLGQGPEFLTYFQNEAQLEKSRLLSDRFSAERPKGSFSTLEIQRTEQGDSAMYLCASSLTGASTDTQYFGPGTRLTVL.